This T cell receptor beta chain was identified during a study of shared clonotypes between healthy human individuals. Broader study findings: It was observed that roughly 5% of naive CD4 clonotypes were shared across a handful of donors. The genetic and exposure-history diversity represented was limited by few donors.

All donors were healthy HIV-negative adults lacking recent acute infections or vaccinations. The CDR3 extends over 17 amino acids. V trimming: 0 bases; J trimming: 6 bases; junction bases outside the gene matches: 12. The V gene's germline CDR1 is SGHNT and CDR2 YYREEE (reference sequence). Note on this clone: The antigen is undetermined.

How the authors handled the data: Junction-only sequences without quality scores came from ImmunoSEQ, so filtering differed. Produced via immunoSEQ multiplex PCR; TCRdb's table is partial and in-frame only. The D gene and trimming were derived from the DNA, and the V and J assignments and clone size from that table. The sample records approximately 350,000 clones, roughly 70% being singletons. The sequence was collected from a young man in good health. Sample: memory CD4+ T cells sorted from blood. Subset reported: CD45RA-negative fraction. The rearrangement links TRBV5-4 to TRBJ2-7, with TRBD2 matching over 10 bases. CDR3: CASSLEASGSFGREQYF. As DNA, the CDR3 is TGTGCCAGCAGCTTGGAGGCTAGCGGGAGTTTTGGTCGCGAGCAGTACTTC.